Only a few counts were recorded for the clone carrying this T cell receptor beta chain. The antigen remains unidentified. TCRdb re-called the RT-PCR reads through MiXCR, storing one row per CDR3 protein. The data hold 550,000 to 800,000 distinct CDR3 sequences, with around 14% observed a single time. This record belongs to a study of response to subunit inactivated influenza vaccine. Study outcomes and limitations: Every seasonal influenza vaccination brings in few new T cells, the authors suggested.

CDR1 is LGHDT, CDR2 YNNKEL, per germline (reference sequence). Trimming removed 2 bases from V and 2 bases from J; junction bases left unmatched: 11. The CDR3 has 19 amino acids. The V call is TRBV3-1, the J call TRBJ2-3, with 12 bases aligning to TRBD2. The material sequenced was PBMCs from blood, taken approximately 13 days after vaccination. This receptor was taken from a man between 50 and 59 years old who received an inactivated influenza vaccine. The CDR3 region is CASSQYVLAGGPLTDTQYF. The DNA of the CDR3 is TGTGCCAGCAGCCAATATGTCCTAGCGGGAGGGCCGCTCACAGATACGCAGTATTTT.